This T cell receptor (beta chain) was found in a study of cytomegalovirus exposure and HLA in healthy donors. About the study: Sequencing of approximately 190 million T cells in an earlier analysis found roughly 120 million unique TCR beta sequences.

The PCR used 60 Vbeta and 13 Jbeta primers. As processed by the authors: In a later analysis, approximately 73 million unique TCR beta chains included roughly 11 million shared by two or more donors. The table came from immunoSEQ multiplex PCR; TCRdb's copy has only in-frame clones and leaves some out. The DNA was the basis for D and trimming; V, J and clone size are from that table. The data hold hundreds of thousands of clones, with under 80% observed a single time. The germline gives CDR1 SGHRS, CDR2 YFSETQ. The CDR3 totals 15 residues. Trimming at V came to 0 bases and at J to 7 bases, leaving 7 bases not matched to a gene. Concerning this clone: Its target is unknown.

Overall study results and limits: Accounts indicate the classifier identified cytomegalovirus status with strong specificity and sensitivity. It was likely that a cluster of highly shared sequence variants was a sequencing artifact.

The chain is built from TRBV5-1 and TRBJ2-1, with 7 bases matching TRBD2. Sequencing input: PBMCs. The TCR sequence derives from a girl aged 2-9 years in good health and CMV-seronegative. CDR3 in DNA: TGCGCCAGCAGCTTGGGGGGAGGGTGGTTAAATGAGCAGTTCTTC. It translates to CASSLGGGWLNEQFF.